These 20 T cell receptor beta chains were all obtained from the same sample, sequenced in a study of cytomegalovirus exposure and HLA in healthy donors. 13 Jbeta primers and 60 Vbeta primers were used for the PCR. Profiled with immunoSEQ multiplex PCR; TCRdb holds only in-frame clones, not every one. The sample holds around 200,000 clones, approximately 84% seen once. The source material was PBMCs. Receptor source: a man between 45 and 60 years old in good health and CMV-seronegative.

The V and J genes are TRBV6-1 and TRBJ1-1; 8 positions match TRBD1. The junction had 9 bases not matched to a gene; V was cut back by 6 bases and J by 6 bases. The CDR3 length is 14 residues. Germline V gene lookup returns CDR1 MNHNS and CDR2 SASEGT. In DNA, the CDR3 is TGTGCCAGCAGGGATGGACAGGGAGGACCTGAAGCTTTCTTT. This sequence encodes CASRDGQGGPEAFF.

This clone was found many times. The chain combines TRBV29-1 with TRBJ2-7; tentative D call: TRBD2 (5 bases). Germline CDR1 is SQVTM and CDR2 is ANQGSEA. This CDR3 contains 12 residues. Trimming removed 7 bases from V and 0 bases from J, with 10 bases in between. The CDR3: CSGMGSSYEQYF. CDR3 nucleotides: TGCAGCGGAATGGGGAGCTCCTACGAGCAGTACTTC.

The genes are TRBV27 and TRBJ2-1, with 12 nucleotides matching TRBD2. This CDR3 comprises 17 residues. Germline V gives CDR1 MNHEY, CDR2 SMNVEV (reference sequence). V shed 4 bases and J 8 bases; nucleotides not matched to a gene: 12. The CDR3 loop reads CASSSTSGGAGWYEQFF. The CDR3, as DNA: TGTGCCAGCAGTTCGACTAGCGGGGGAGCTGGTTGGTATGAGCAGTTCTTC.

This clone was counted once. V usage is TRBV7-3 and J usage is TRBJ2-1; 15 bases align to TRBD2. CDR3 length: 15 residues. Looked up from germline, CDR1 is SGHTA and CDR2 is FQGTGA. J gave up 7 bases and V 5 bases, and 3 bases lay outside the gene matches. The CDR3 loop is CASSHGLAGGNEQFF. The CDR3 nucleotides read TGTGCCAGCAGCCACGGACTAGCGGGGGGGAATGAGCAGTTCTTC.

This chain joins TRBV5-1 and TRBJ2-5; the D gene is possibly TRBD2 (5 bases). V dropped 0 bases and J dropped 6 bases, with 12 bases sitting between them. The CDR3 is 14 amino acids. Per germline, CDR1 SGHRS and CDR2 YFSETQ. CDR3 region: CASSLELAEKTQYF. CDR3 bases: TGCGCCAGCAGCTTGGAGCTAGCCGAGAAGACCCAGTACTTC.

The genes are TRBV15 and TRBJ1-1, with D unresolved. V was pared by 7 bases and J by 2 bases, with 11 bases between. Germline V gene sequence: CDR1 LNHNV, CDR2 YYDKDF (reference sequence). This CDR3 has 13 residues. CDR3 sequence (DNA): TGTGCCACCACCCTTGCCGGTAACACTGAAGCTTTCTTT. It specifies CATTLAGNTEAFF.

In its sample, this clone was seen a few times. The chain couples TRBV11-3 to TRBJ2-7; no reliable D call. Germline CDR1 is SGHNT and CDR2 is YENEEA. The CDR3 is made up of 12 amino acids. V dropped 5 bases and J dropped 6 bases, with 11 bases sitting between them. CDR3 loop: CASSLDSGEQYF. The CDR3 bases are TGTGCCAGCAGCCTCGACTCTGGCGAGCAGTACTTC.

J is TRBJ1-4 and V is TRBV12-5, with 8 bases fitting TRBD1. Germline V CDR1 and CDR2: LGHNT, FRNRAP. This CDR3 comprises 14 residues. Losses at the gene ends were 1 base for V and 6 bases for J; bases not matched to a gene: 1. This CDR3 reads CASGLGQGHEKLFF. The CDR3 DNA reads as TGTGCTAGTGGTTTGGGACAGGGGCATGAAAAACTGTTTTTT.

J is TRBJ1-3 and V is TRBV7-8; possible D gene TRBD1, 6 bases. This CDR3 spans 18 amino acids. V lost 5 bases, J lost 2 bases, and 22 bases lay in between. Germline assignment: CDR1 SGHVS and CDR2 FQNEAQ. The CDR3 here is CASSAQPPRGVAGNTIYF. CDR3 sequence (DNA): TGTGCCAGCAGCGCACAACCTCCCAGGGGAGTAGCTGGAAACACCATATATTTT.

The chain combines TRBV2 with TRBJ1-1, with 7 bases lining up with TRBD1. From germline, CDR1 is SNHLY and CDR2 FYNNEI. V was pared by 2 bases and J by 5 bases, with 2 bases of the junction left unmatched. The CDR3 contains 13 residues. CDR3: CASSEQGGTEAFF. The CDR3 coding sequence is TGTGCCAGCAGTGAACAGGGGGGAACTGAAGCTTTCTTT.

The CDR3 spells CASSLSRGSYEQYF. The CDR3, as DNA: TGTGCCAGCAGTTTATCCCGGGGGTCCTACGAGCAGTACTTC. V is TRBV27 and J is TRBJ2-7; D is possibly TRBD2 (6 bases). The CDR3 sequence is 14 residues long. The V end lost 0 bases, the J end lost 1 base, and 7 bases lay between the germline ends. CDR1 and CDR2 (germline): MNHEY, SMNVEV (reference sequence).

V usage is TRBV9 and J usage is TRBJ2-5; TRBD2 matches 9 bases. Germline values: CDR1 SGDLS, CDR2 YYNGEE. V shed 0 bases and J 4 bases; nucleotides not matched to a gene: 10. The CDR3 covers 17 residues. The CDR3 bases are TGTGCCAGCAGCGTAGGCCCCCGCGCGGGGGGGGCAGAGACCCAGTACTTC. It yields the protein CASSVGPRAGGAETQYF.

The chain couples TRBV23-1 to TRBJ1-2; D perhaps matches TRBD1 (6 bases). TRBV23-1 is designated an ORF whose function remains uncertain. V lost 1 base and J lost 6, with 15 bases in between. The CDR3 covers 15 residues. CDR3 in amino acids: CASSQFHREGNGYTF. CDR3 sequence (DNA): TGCGCCAGCAGTCAATTCCACAGGGAGGGGAATGGCTACACCTTC.

Comments on this clone: One junction end disagrees with the germline gene, perhaps due to a read error. The rearrangement joins TRBV7-9 to TRBJ2-7; D is unclear. The germline CDR1 and CDR2 sequences are SEHNR and FQNEAQ (reference sequence). CDR3 length equals 16 residues. CDR3 DNA sequence: TGTTCCAGCTCCCCGGTACCCCCACAGACCTCCTACGAGCAGTACTTC. Encoded protein: CSSSPVPPQTSYEQYF.

The chain has TRBV6-5 and TRBJ1-2; D might be TRBD1 (6 bases). The CDR3 is 13 amino acids. Trimming removed 5 bases at V and 4 bases at J, with 11 bases between. Germline values: CDR1 MNHEY, CDR2 SVGAGI. CDR3 nucleotides: TGTGCCAGCAGTCGGACAGCTTCCTATGGCTACACCTTC. Protein sequence: CASSRTASYGYTF.

This clone has more than one count but fewer than ten. The chain has TRBV7-2 and TRBJ2-1; D is perhaps TRBD2 (5 bases). The CDR3 is 18 residues long. The V gene's germline CDR1 is SGHTA and CDR2 FQGNSA. V lost 3 bases and J lost 9, with 27 bases in between. CDR3 sequence: CASSFRLRVVISEGEQFF. In DNA form, the CDR3 reads TGTGCCAGCAGCTTTAGGCTCAGAGTAGTCATCTCAGAGGGTGAGCAGTTCTTC.

Written as DNA, the CDR3 is TGTGCCAGCAGCTTAAGGGGGACCCAAGAGACCCAGTACTTC. This encodes CASSLRGTQETQYF. The chain joins TRBV7-2 to TRBJ2-5; D is perhaps TRBD1 (6 bases). Germline values: CDR1 SGHTA, CDR2 FQGNSA. This CDR3 spans 14 amino acids. V was pared by 2 bases and J by 1 base, with 8 bases between.

This clone was found a few times. CDR3 loop: CASSVGHYTGELFF. CDR3 DNA sequence: TGTGCCAGTAGTGTAGGACATTACACCGGGGAGCTGTTTTTT. The chain links TRBV19 to TRBJ2-2; possible D gene TRBD1, 5 bases. Germline V gene sequence: CDR1 LNHDA, CDR2 SQIVND (reference sequence). This CDR3 comprises 14 residues. Trimming stripped 5 bases from V and 3 bases from J, with 10 bases between. The full variable domain, its missing parts supplied by reference TRBV19 and TRBJ2-2, is DGGITQSPKYLFRKEGQNVTLSCEQNLNHDAMYWYRQDPGQGLRLIYYSQIVNDFQKGDIAEGYSVSREKKESFPLTVTSAQKNPTAFYLCASSVGHYTGELFFGEGSRLTVL.

The V and J genes are TRBV7-9 and TRBJ1-2, with unresolved D. This CDR3 spans 15 amino acids. Trimming removed 0 bases from V and 4 bases from J, with 12 bases in between. The V gene's germline CDR1 is SEHNR and CDR2 FQNEAQ (reference sequence). The CDR3 here is CASSLAGSPFYGYTF. The CDR3 DNA reads as TGTGCCAGCAGCTTAGCCGGGTCCCCCTTCTATGGCTACACCTTC. Combining the CDR3 with reference TRBV7-9 and TRBJ1-2 gives the whole variable domain DTGVSQNPRHKITKRGQNVTFRCDPISEHNRLYWYRQTLGQGPEFLTYFQNEAQLEKSRLLSDRFSAERPKGSFSTLEIQRTEQGDSAMYLCASSLAGSPFYGYTFGSGTRLTVV.

This clone showed up just a few times. Compared with germline, one end of the junction differs, possibly owing to a read error. The rearrangement links TRBV7-9 to TRBJ1-1, with D uncertain. The CDR3 is 12 residues long. Germline CDR1 reads SEHNR; CDR2 reads FQNEAQ (reference sequence). Here the CDR3 DNA reads TGTTCCAGCAGACTAATTAACACTGAAGCTTTCTTT. This gives the protein CSSRLINTEAFF.